This T cell receptor (beta chain) was retrieved from a study of tumor-infiltrating lymphocytes in primary liver carcinoma. Synthesis of TCR beta cDNA was carried out from approximately 0.55 ug total RNA with a constant-region primer. Library construction for TCR beta comprised three nested multiplex PCR rounds performed with slightly modified ARM-PCR. A C-beta reverse primer was combined with TRBV1-TRBV30 forward primers in the first two PCR rounds, and each round had about 10 cycles. From the multiplex PCR reads, TCRdb called clonotypes with MiXCR, one entry per CDR3 protein. The sample lists 95,000 to 100,000 distinct CDR3 sequences, approximately 70% seen once, with around 12% in the top ten. On this clonotype: As yet, its antigen is unknown.

Overall study results and limits: No more than about 8-24% of top clones could be seen in all five tumor regions.

It was from about 19-30 mg of unsorted bulk tissue that RNA and DNA were co-extracted. Trimming took 3 bases from V and 5 from J, leaving 22 bases between them. Germline CDR1 is SEHNR and CDR2 is FQNEAQ (reference sequence). This CDR3 comprises 17 residues. The gene calls are TRBV7-9 and TRBJ1-1; tentative D call: TRBD1 (5 bases). Sequencing was carried out using liver tumor tissue from sampling region 2. This sample's subset: tumor region T2, inferior pole. The receptor comes from a woman in her sixties or seventies with primary liver carcinoma and hepatitis B virus infection. CDR3 nucleotide sequence: TGTGCCAGCAGCTTGGACATCTCCGATTGGGGTACAACTGAAGCTTTCTTT. It encodes CASSLDISDWGTTEAFF.